A single T cell receptor (beta chain) is shown here with its context. Antigen unknown. The sample is drawn from a study of OX40 agonist ivuxolimab in advanced cancers. Study outcomes and limitations: Undetermined was the antigen specificity of the expanded peripheral T cells.

CDR1 is SGHDN, CDR2 FVKESK, per germline. The ends were cut back, 5 bases at V and 8 bases at J, with 24 bases in the middle. CDR3 length equals 17 residues. Clones were sequenced by immunoSEQ multiplex PCR, and TCRdb holds only the in-frame ones, with some missing. The data contain some 18,000 clones, around four fifths of them singletons. Patients had blood sampled at baseline and again on cycle 4 day 1 and cycle 7 day 1. The V gene is TRBV14, the J gene TRBJ1-4; D may be TRBD1 (6 bases). This sequence was found in an adult with an advanced solid tumor such as melanoma, head and neck, liver or kidney cancer. The source was CD4+ or CD8+ T cells sorted from blood, collected in a trial of the OX40 agonist ivuxolimab. CDR3 nucleotides: TGTGCCAGCAGCAAGGAGGAGAACAGGGCTGCCTACGAAAAACTGTTTTTT. Amino acids: CASSKEENRAAYEKLFF. Full variable domain (missing parts from reference TRBV14 and TRBJ1-4): EAGVTQFPSHSVIEKGQTVTLRCDPISGHDNLYWYRRVMGKEIKFLLHFVKESKQDESGMPNNRFLAERTGGTYSTLKVQPAELEDSGVYFCASSKEENRAAYEKLFFGSGTQLSVL.